This entry lists 9 T cell receptor beta chains sequenced from one sample in a study of OX40 agonist ivuxolimab in advanced cancers. Library construction relied on the immunoSEQ multiplex PCR assay. TCRdb took over this immuneACCESS table, retaining in-frame rearrangements with V and J assigned. Such tables are incomplete; in checked studies, under half of the missing clones stem from an unresolved V gene, and the remainder is unexplained. A total of over 65,000 clones appear in this sample, around 91% of them only once. Of the sample, around 2% falls within the top ten clones. Sequenced here: CD4+ or CD8+ T cells sorted from blood, sampled in a trial of the OX40 agonist ivuxolimab. The receptors come from an adult with an advanced solid tumor such as melanoma, head and neck, liver or kidney cancer.

This rearrangement joins TRBV6-4 to TRBJ2-1; D is possibly TRBD1 or TRBD2 (6 bases each). V lost 6 bases and J lost 4, with 16 bases in between. Germline V lookup: CDR1 MRHNA, CDR2 SNTAGT. The CDR3 has 15 residues. CDR3 nucleotide sequence: TGTGCCAGCAGACGGTCCGGGGGCGGATACAATGAGCAGTTCTTC. Translation gives CASRRSGGGYNEQFF.

The chain couples TRBV7-9 to TRBJ2-7; TRBD1 aligns across 7 bases. J gave up 6 bases and V 3 bases, and 5 bases lay outside the gene matches. The CDR3 is 13 residues long. The germline CDR1 and CDR2 sequences are SEHNR and FQNEAQ (reference sequence). In DNA, the CDR3 is TGTGCCAGCAGCTTGCTGACAGGGACCGAGCAGTACTTC. Residues: CASSLLTGTEQYF.

This clone showed up just once. This chain connects TRBV4-1 to TRBJ2-7, with unresolved D. Trimming took off 0 bases at V and 3 bases at J, with 6 bases between the two ends. The CDR3 contains 13 residues. From germline, CDR1 is MGHRA and CDR2 YSYEKL. The CDR3 nucleotides read TGCGCCAGCAGCCAAGAAACCGACTACGAGCAGTACTTC. Encoded protein: CASSQETDYEQYF.

The V gene is TRBV4-2, the J gene TRBJ2-2; no clear D. V dropped 3 bases and J dropped 5 bases, with 16 bases sitting between them. Germline CDR1 reads LGHNA; CDR2 reads YNFKEQ. The CDR3 length is 16 residues. The CDR3: CASSQTRGPGTGELFF. CDR3 DNA sequence: TGTGCCAGCAGCCAGACACGAGGTCCCGGGACCGGGGAGCTGTTTTTT.

The V call is TRBV10-3, the J call TRBJ2-4; D call uncertain. With 0 bases removed from V and 6 bases from J, the gap between germline ends came to 9 bases. This CDR3 comprises 14 residues. Germline values: CDR1 ENHRY, CDR2 SYGVKD. The CDR3 DNA reads as TGTGCCATCAGTGAGTCGGGCCAGCCAAACATTCAGTACTTC. The encoded protein is CAISESGQPNIQYF.

The rearrangement joins TRBV19 to TRBJ1-2; D ambiguous. The CDR3 is 12 residues long. V lost 0 bases and J lost 7, with 6 bases in between. Germline CDR1 and CDR2: LNHDA and SQIVND (reference sequence). The CDR3 coding sequence is TGTGCCAGTAGTATAGAAGGAGGTGGCTACACCTTC. Translated, it gives CASSIEGGGYTF.

The CDR3 here is CASRGGHSGANVLTF. CDR3 sequence (DNA): TGTGCCAGCAGAGGGGGACACTCTGGGGCCAACGTCCTGACTTTC. The V gene is TRBV6-5, the J gene TRBJ2-6; D is possibly TRBD1 (6 bases). Deletions cut 6 bases from V and 0 bases from J, with 9 bases between. Germline CDR1 is MNHEY and CDR2 is SVGAGI. The CDR3 totals 15 residues.

The chain is built from TRBV23-1 and TRBJ2-7, with 7 nucleotides matching TRBD2. TRBV23-1 has ORF status, its function being uncertain. The V gene end was trimmed by 4 bases and the J gene end by 5 bases; junction bases not matched to a gene: 5. This CDR3 spans 13 amino acids. Here the CDR3 reads CASSLGGWNEQYF. The CDR3 DNA reads as TGCGCCAGCAGTCTGGGAGGGTGGAACGAGCAGTACTTC.

The gene calls are TRBV5-4 and TRBJ2-7; the D is unclear. V gave up 3 bases and J gave up 6 bases, with 10 bases separating them. The CDR3 covers 12 residues. Germline-derived CDR1 and CDR2 are SGHNT and YYREEE (reference sequence). The CDR3 sequence is CASSSKVGEQYF. In DNA form, the CDR3 reads TGTGCCAGCAGCTCCAAAGTGGGCGAGCAGTACTTC.